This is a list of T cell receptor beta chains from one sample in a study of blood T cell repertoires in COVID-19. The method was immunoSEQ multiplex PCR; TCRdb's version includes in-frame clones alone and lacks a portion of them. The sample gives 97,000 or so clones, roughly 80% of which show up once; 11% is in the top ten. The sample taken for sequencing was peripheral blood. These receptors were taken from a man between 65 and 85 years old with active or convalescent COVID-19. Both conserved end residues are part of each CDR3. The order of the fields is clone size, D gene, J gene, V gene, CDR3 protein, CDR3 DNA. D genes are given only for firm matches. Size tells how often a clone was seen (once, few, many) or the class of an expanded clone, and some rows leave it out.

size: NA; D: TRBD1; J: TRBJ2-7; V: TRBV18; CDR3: CASSPGTGVEQYF; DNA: TGTGCCAGCTCACCAGGGACAGGGGTCGAGCAGTACTTC
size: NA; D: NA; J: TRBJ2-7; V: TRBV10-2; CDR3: CASSTGLSYEQYF; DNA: TGCGCCAGCAGTACCGGGTTGTCCTACGAGCAGTACTTC
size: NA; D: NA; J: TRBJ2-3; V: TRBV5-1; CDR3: CASSRQSTDTQYF; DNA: TGCGCCAGCAGCCGACAAAGCACAGATACGCAGTATTTT
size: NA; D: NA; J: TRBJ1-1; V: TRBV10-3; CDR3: CAISDQAFEAFF; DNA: TGTGCCATCAGTGACCAGGCCTTTGAAGCTTTCTTT
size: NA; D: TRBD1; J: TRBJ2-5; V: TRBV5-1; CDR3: CASSKGDSHGQETQYF; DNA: TGCGCCAGCAGCAAAGGGGACAGTCACGGGCAAGAGACCCAGTACTTC
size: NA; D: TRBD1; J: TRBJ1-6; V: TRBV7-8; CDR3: CASRDRESSYNSPLHF; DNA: TGTGCCAGCAGAGACAGGGAGAGCTCCTATAATTCACCCCTCCACTTT
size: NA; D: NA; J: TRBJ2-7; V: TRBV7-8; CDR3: CASSQHLAGEQYF; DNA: TGTGCCAGCAGCCAACACCTGGCGGGCGAGCAGTACTTC
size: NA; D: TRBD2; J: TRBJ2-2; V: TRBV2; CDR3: CASSEEASGGNTGELFF; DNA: TGTGCCAGCAGTGAAGAGGCTAGCGGGGGAAACACCGGGGAGCTGTTTTTT
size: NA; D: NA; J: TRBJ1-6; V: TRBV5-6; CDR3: CASAGANSPLHF; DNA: TGTGCCAGTGCGGGAGCTAATTCACCCCTCCACTTT
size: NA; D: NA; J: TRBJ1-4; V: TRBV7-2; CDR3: CASSGSGTTNEKLFF; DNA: TGTGCCAGCAGCGGATCAGGGACAACTAATGAAAAACTGTTTTTT
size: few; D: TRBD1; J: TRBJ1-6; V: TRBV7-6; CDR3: CASSLVDRGNSPLHF; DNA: TGTGCCAGCAGCTTAGTGGACAGGGGAAATTCACCCCTCCACTTT
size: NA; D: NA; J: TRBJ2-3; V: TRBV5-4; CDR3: CASSLVGPAGDTQYF; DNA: TGTGCCAGCAGCTTGGTGGGCCCAGCAGGAGATACGCAGTATTTT
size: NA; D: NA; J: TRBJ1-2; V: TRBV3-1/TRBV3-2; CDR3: CASSPTGSYGYTF; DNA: TGTGCCAGCAGCCCCACAGGGTCCTATGGCTACACCTTC
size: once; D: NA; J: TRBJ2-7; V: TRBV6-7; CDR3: CASNQGGGDPHEQYF; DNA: TGTGCCAGCAACCAGGGCGGTGGAGACCCTCACGAGCAGTACTTC
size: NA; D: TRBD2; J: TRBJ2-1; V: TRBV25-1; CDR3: CASSGTSGNEQFF; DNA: TGTGCCAGCTCTGGGACTAGCGGCAATGAGCAGTTCTTC
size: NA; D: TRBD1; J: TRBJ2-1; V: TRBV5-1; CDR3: CASSSGQGAYNEQFF; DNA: TGCGCCAGCAGCTCGGGACAGGGGGCATACAATGAGCAGTTCTTC
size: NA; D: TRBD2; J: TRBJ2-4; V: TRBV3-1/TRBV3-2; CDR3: CASSSTSGGKNIQYF; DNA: TGTGCCAGCAGTTCGACTAGCGGGGGCAAAAACATTCAGTACTTC
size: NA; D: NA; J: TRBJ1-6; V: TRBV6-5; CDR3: CASMSRGGNSPLHF; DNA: TGTGCCAGCATGTCTCGGGGTGGAAATTCACCCCTCCACTTT
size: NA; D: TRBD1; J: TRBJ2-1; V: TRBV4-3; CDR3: CASSQDWTGGYNEQFF; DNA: TGCGCCAGCAGCCAAGACTGGACAGGGGGATACAATGAGCAGTTCTTC
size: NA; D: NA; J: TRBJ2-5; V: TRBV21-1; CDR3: CASSRGGGLETQYF; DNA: TGTGCCAGCAGCAGGGGCGGGGGGCTGGAGACCCAGTACTTC
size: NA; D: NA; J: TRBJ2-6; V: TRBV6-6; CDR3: CTVASGANVLTF; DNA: TGTACCGTGGCCTCTGGGGCCAACGTCCTGACTTTC
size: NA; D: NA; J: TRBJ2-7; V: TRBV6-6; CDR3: CASTFSLEAANEQYF; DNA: TGTGCCAGCACCTTCTCTCTGGAAGCGGCGAACGAGCAGTACTTC
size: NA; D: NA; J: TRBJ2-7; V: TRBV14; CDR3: CASRTGSYEQYF; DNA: TGTGCCAGCAGGACAGGCTCCTACGAGCAGTACTTC